These T cell receptor beta chains were read from a single sample in a study of blood T cells in healthy people across ages. MiXCR, run by TCRdb on the 5' RACE reads, gives a single entry per CDR3 protein. Here the sample spans 850,000 to 1,100,000 distinct CDR3 sequences, more than 30% being singletons. Sample: blood. Source of these receptors: a man younger than 35 in good health. The CDR3 runs from the conserved cysteine through the conserved F or W. D genes are given only for firm matches. Not every row has a clone size; where given, it reads once, few, many or a size class.

DNA: TGTGCCAGCAGCTTCACTAGGGGCCCCTACAATGAGCAGTTCTTC
CDR3: CASSFTRGPYNEQFF
V: TRBV11-2
J: TRBJ2-1
size: few
D: -

DNA: TGTGCCAGCAGTCCTCAGGGATTTGGAAACACCATATATTTT
CDR3: CASSPQGFGNTIYF
V: TRBV28
J: TRBJ1-3
size: once
D: -

DNA: TGCAGCGTTAGTCTACAAGAGACCCAGTACTTC
CDR3: CSVSLQETQYF
V: TRBV29-1
J: TRBJ2-5
size: many
D: -

DNA: TGTGCCAGCTCACCCTCGGGCGAATACTATGGCTACACCTTC
CDR3: CASSPSGEYYGYTF
V: TRBV18
J: TRBJ1-2
size: -
D: -

DNA: TGCGCCAGCAGCCTACAGTCTCCAAGCACAGATACGCAGTATTTT
CDR3: CASSLQSPSTDTQYF
V: TRBV5-1
J: TRBJ2-3
size: -
D: -

DNA: TGCAGCGTTGAAGAGGCAGGCTCTTTAGAGGGCTACACCTTC
CDR3: CSVEEAGSLEGYTF
V: TRBV29-1
J: TRBJ1-2
size: -
D: -

DNA: TGTGCCAGCAGCGTCACCGGGACAGGGAATACGCCAGCTTTCTTT
CDR3: CASSVTGTGNTPAFF
V: TRBV7-2
J: TRBJ1-1
size: -
D: TRBD1

DNA: TGTGCCAGCAGCGTAGAATCGGGGTCCTACGAGCAGTACTTC
CDR3: CASSVESGSYEQYF
V: TRBV9
J: TRBJ2-7
size: -
D: -

DNA: TGCAGTGACGGATCTCAGCCCCAGCATTTT
CDR3: CSDGSQPQHF
V: TRBV20-1
J: TRBJ1-5
size: -
D: -

DNA: TGTGCCATCTCCCCGGAGGTAGGAGGAGATGAAAAACTGTTTTTT
CDR3: CAISPEVGGDEKLFF
V: TRBV10-3
J: TRBJ1-4
size: few
D: -

DNA: TGTGCCAGCAGCTTAGCAGGGATAGTGGGGGAGCAGTACTTC
CDR3: CASSLAGIVGEQYF
V: TRBV7-2
J: TRBJ2-7
size: -
D: -

DNA: TGTGCCAGCAGAGACGGACAGGGGGATGAAAAACTGTTTTTT
CDR3: CASRDGQGDEKLFF
V: TRBV6-5
J: TRBJ1-4
size: many
D: TRBD1

DNA: TGTGCCATCAGCTGGGACAAGGCAGGCAAGGAGCAGTTCTTC
CDR3: CAISWDKAGKEQFF
V: TRBV10-3
J: TRBJ2-1
size: -
D: -

DNA: TGCAGGGTGACAAGGAACACTGAAGCTTTCTTT
CDR3: CRVTRNTEAFF
V: TRBV20-1
J: TRBJ1-1
size: once
D: -

DNA: TGCAGTGCTCCTCTTCGGGGAGGAGGCTACACCTTC
CDR3: CSAPLRGGGYTF
V: TRBV20-1
J: TRBJ1-2
size: -
D: -

DNA: TGTGCCAGCAGCGTCCCGCCGGGACAGGCAAATGAAAAACTGTTTTTT
CDR3: CASSVPPGQANEKLFF
V: TRBV7-2
J: TRBJ1-4
size: -
D: TRBD1

DNA: TGTGCCAGCAGTTCGCCGACTAGCGACGGGGCTTCCTACAATGAGCAGTTCTTC
CDR3: CASSSPTSDGASYNEQFF
V: TRBV28
J: TRBJ2-1
size: once
D: TRBD2

DNA: TGTGCCACCAGTGATTTCACAGAGCTCTATGGCTACACCTTC
CDR3: CATSDFTELYGYTF
V: TRBV24-1
J: TRBJ1-2
size: -
D: -

DNA: TGTGCCAGCAGCCGAGGAGGGTTCGGTGTCAGGAACACTGAAGCTTTCTTT
CDR3: CASSRGGFGVRNTEAFF
V: TRBV5-5
J: TRBJ1-1
size: few
D: -

DNA: TGCGCCAGCAGCCAAGATGACGCCTCCTACAATGAGCAGTACTTC
CDR3: CASSQDDASYNEQYF
V: TRBV4-3
J: TRBJ2-7
size: -
D: -

DNA: TGTGCCAGCAGCTCAAGAACGAATGGCTACACCTTC
CDR3: CASSSRTNGYTF
V: TRBV5-6
J: TRBJ1-2
size: -
D: -

DNA: TGTGCCAGCAGCCGGACAGATATGGGCTACACCTTC
CDR3: CASSRTDMGYTF
V: TRBV12-3/TRBV12-4
J: TRBJ1-2
size: -
D: -

DNA: TGTGCCAGCAGTTTAGTGGGCATCGCAGATACGCAGTATTTT
CDR3: CASSLVGIADTQYF
V: TRBV12-3/TRBV12-4
J: TRBJ2-3
size: -
D: -

DNA: TGTGCCAGCAGCTCGTATTGGTCTGAAGCTTTCTTT
CDR3: CASSSYWSEAFF
V: TRBV7-9
J: TRBJ1-1
size: -
D: -

DNA: TGTGCCAGCAGCCAAGATTGGAGCAGGGGGGCTTTCTTT
CDR3: CASSQDWSRGAFF
V: TRBV3-1
J: TRBJ1-1
size: few
D: TRBD1

DNA: TGTGCCAGCAGTTACGGGTCAAAGAGAGTGCAGTACTTC
CDR3: CASSYGSKRVQYF
V: TRBV6-5
J: TRBJ2-5
size: -
D: -

DNA: TGTGCCAGCAGTTTACCCTCCAGGGTTGGCTACACCTTC
CDR3: CASSLPSRVGYTF
V: TRBV12-3/TRBV12-4
J: TRBJ1-2
size: -
D: -

DNA: TGTGCCAGCAGCGAGGGACTAACCAAAGAGACCCAGTACTTC
CDR3: CASSEGLTKETQYF
V: TRBV9
J: TRBJ2-5
size: -
D: TRBD2

DNA: TGTGCCAGCCTATCAAAAGGAGGGACACCTAATGAAAAACTGTTTTTT
CDR3: CASLSKGGTPNEKLFF
V: TRBV6-2/TRBV6-3
J: TRBJ1-4
size: few
D: -

DNA: TGCAGTGCTAGAGTACAGAACTATGGCTACACCTTC
CDR3: CSARVQNYGYTF
V: TRBV20-1
J: TRBJ1-2
size: -
D: -

DNA: TGTGCCAGCAGGACGAGAAGATCCTACGAGCAGTACTTC
CDR3: CASRTRRSYEQYF
V: TRBV6-6
J: TRBJ2-7
size: few
D: -

DNA: TGTGCCCTCGTCTCAACCCCCGAGTCCTACGAGCAGTACTTC
CDR3: CALVSTPESYEQYF
V: TRBV10-3
J: TRBJ2-7
size: -
D: -

DNA: TGTGCCAGCAGCTGGATGGGCGATGAGCGGTTCTTC
CDR3: CASSWMGDERFF
V: TRBV7-2
J: TRBJ2-1
size: -
D: -

DNA: TGCAGCGTTGAGGGTACGGGCGTGGGAGATACGCAGTATTTT
CDR3: CSVEGTGVGDTQYF
V: TRBV29-1
J: TRBJ2-3
size: many
D: -

DNA: TGTGCCAGCAGCCCCATCCCGGGACAGGGGTCAGATACGCAGTATTTT
CDR3: CASSPIPGQGSDTQYF
V: TRBV21-1
J: TRBJ2-3
size: -
D: -

DNA: TGTGCCAGCAGCTCACGGGACCAGTACTATGGCTACACCTTC
CDR3: CASSSRDQYYGYTF
V: TRBV7-9
J: TRBJ1-2
size: -
D: -

DNA: TGTGCCAGCAGTGAAGAGTTATTAGACAATGAGCAGTTCTTC
CDR3: CASSEELLDNEQFF
V: TRBV6-4
J: TRBJ2-1
size: few
D: -

DNA: TGCGCCAGCAGCTTGCGCGCCTTTCAAGAGACCCAGTACTTC
CDR3: CASSLRAFQETQYF
V: TRBV5-1
J: TRBJ2-5
size: -
D: -

DNA: TGCGCCAGCAGCTCTGAGGGGGGACAACTCCTTGGAGATACGCAGTATTTT
CDR3: CASSSEGGQLLGDTQYF
V: TRBV5-1
J: TRBJ2-3
size: -
D: -

DNA: TGCGCCAGCAGCCAAGAGAAGGACGGGAAATGGAGCTATGGCTACACCTTC
CDR3: CASSQEKDGKWSYGYTF
V: TRBV4-3
J: TRBJ1-2
size: -
D: -

DNA: TGTGCCAGCAGGAGGGATCCCACCGGGGAGCTGTTTTTT
CDR3: CASRRDPTGELFF
V: TRBV12-3/TRBV12-4
J: TRBJ2-2
size: -
D: -

DNA: TGTGCCAGCTCACCACCGCTCAAGACAGGGGTGGTGAGGGCAAGTGAAAAACTGTTTTTT
CDR3: CASSPPLKTGVVRASEKLFF
V: TRBV18
J: TRBJ1-4
size: -
D: TRBD1

DNA: TGCAGTGCCTTAGGGACATCTGGAAACACCATATATTTT
CDR3: CSALGTSGNTIYF
V: TRBV20-1
J: TRBJ1-3
size: -
D: -

DNA: TGTACCAGCACCCCCCGGGGGTTGGCTGAAGCTTTCTTT
CDR3: CTSTPRGLAEAFF
V: TRBV7-9
J: TRBJ1-1
size: -
D: -

DNA: TGTGCCAGCAGGTTGACAGGGGGTAACTGTGGCTACACCTTC
CDR3: CASRLTGGNCGYTF
V: TRBV2
J: TRBJ1-2
size: -
D: TRBD1

DNA: TGTGCCAGCAGTTGGGGGACTAGCGGAAGCACCGGGGAGCTGTTTTTT
CDR3: CASSWGTSGSTGELFF
V: TRBV12-3/TRBV12-4
J: TRBJ2-2
size: many
D: TRBD2

DNA: TGTGCCAGCAGTTACCAGCCTGAGAGGATTTCACCCCTCCACTTT
CDR3: CASSYQPERISPLHF
V: TRBV6-2/TRBV6-3
J: TRBJ1-6
size: few
D: -

DNA: TGTGCCAGCAGCGGGGACTGGGGAAACTATGGCTACACCTTC
CDR3: CASSGDWGNYGYTF
V: TRBV7-8
J: TRBJ1-2
size: -
D: -

DNA: TGCAGTGCTAGTTGGGGGGTCGCAGATACGCAGTATTTT
CDR3: CSASWGVADTQYF
V: TRBV20-1
J: TRBJ2-3
size: -
D: -

DNA: TGTGCCAGCAGTGAATCCCCGTTGGAGGCTAATGAGCAGTTCTTC
CDR3: CASSESPLEANEQFF
V: TRBV6-1
J: TRBJ2-1
size: -
D: -

DNA: TGTGCCAGCAGCGACCGGGACAGGGCCGATCATAGCAATCAGCCCCAGCATTTT
CDR3: CASSDRDRADHSNQPQHF
V: TRBV27
J: TRBJ1-5
size: few
D: TRBD1